This T cell receptor beta chain was identified during a study of shared clonotypes between healthy human individuals. Method: immunoSEQ multiplex PCR; TCRdb's copy keeps in-frame clones and lacks some. The sample lists 1.5 million to 2.5 million clones; approximately 94% were seen once. Positive CCR7 selection of CD45RO-negative cells yielded the naive CD8 cells, and terminally differentiated effector memory CD45RA+ cells were excluded. From germline, CDR1 is MNHNS and CDR2 SASEGT. V dropped 4 bases and J dropped 6; count of bases not matched to a gene: 8. This CDR3 contains 14 residues. The sample consisted of naive CD8+ T cells sorted from blood. This chain connects TRBV6-1 to TRBJ1-1; 7 nucleotides agree with TRBD1. The receptor comes from a man aged 18 to 35 in good health. CDR3 in DNA: TGTGCCAGCAGTGCCCACAGGGGCGGCGCTGAAGCTTTCTTT. This translates into CASSAHRGGAEAFF.